This TCR beta chain was captured in a study of T cell changes during pregnancy in multiple sclerosis. Libraries were prepared by immunoSEQ multiplex PCR; TCRdb keeps only in-frame clonotypes and omits some of them. Of some 38,000 clones listed, 91% are singletons. The germline gives CDR1 SGHTA, CDR2 FQGNSA. Trimming stripped 5 bases from V and 6 bases from J, with 14 bases between. This CDR3 has 13 residues. This chain links TRBV7-2 with TRBJ2-7; possibly TRBD1 for D (6 bases). The clonotype originates from a female donor in good health, enrolled as a control in a pregnancy study. This material consisted of CD4+ T cells from peripheral blood mononuclear cells, taken in the second trimester of pregnancy. CDR3 residues: CASSPWTAGEQYF. The CDR3 DNA reads TGTGCCAGCAGCCCATGGACAGCTGGCGAGCAGTACTTC. Variable domain in full (rest from reference TRBV7-2 and TRBJ2-7): GAGVSQSPSNKVTEKGKDVELRCDPISGHTALYWYRQSLGQGLEFLIYFQGNSAPDKSGLPSDRFSAERTGGSVSTLTIQRTQQEDSAVYLCASSPWTAGEQYFGPGTRLTVT.